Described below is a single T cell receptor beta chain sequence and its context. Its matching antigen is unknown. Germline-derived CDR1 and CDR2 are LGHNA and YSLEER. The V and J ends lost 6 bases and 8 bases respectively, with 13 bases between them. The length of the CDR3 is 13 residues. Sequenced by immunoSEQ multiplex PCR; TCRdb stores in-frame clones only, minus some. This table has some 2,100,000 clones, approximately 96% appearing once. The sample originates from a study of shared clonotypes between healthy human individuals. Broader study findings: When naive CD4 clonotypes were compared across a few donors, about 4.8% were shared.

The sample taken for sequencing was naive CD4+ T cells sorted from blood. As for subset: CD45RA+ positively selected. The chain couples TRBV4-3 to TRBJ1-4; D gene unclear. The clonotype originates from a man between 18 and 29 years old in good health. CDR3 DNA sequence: TGCGCCAGCAGTCGCAATGGGCGAGAAAAACTGTTTTTT. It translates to CASSRNGREKLFF.